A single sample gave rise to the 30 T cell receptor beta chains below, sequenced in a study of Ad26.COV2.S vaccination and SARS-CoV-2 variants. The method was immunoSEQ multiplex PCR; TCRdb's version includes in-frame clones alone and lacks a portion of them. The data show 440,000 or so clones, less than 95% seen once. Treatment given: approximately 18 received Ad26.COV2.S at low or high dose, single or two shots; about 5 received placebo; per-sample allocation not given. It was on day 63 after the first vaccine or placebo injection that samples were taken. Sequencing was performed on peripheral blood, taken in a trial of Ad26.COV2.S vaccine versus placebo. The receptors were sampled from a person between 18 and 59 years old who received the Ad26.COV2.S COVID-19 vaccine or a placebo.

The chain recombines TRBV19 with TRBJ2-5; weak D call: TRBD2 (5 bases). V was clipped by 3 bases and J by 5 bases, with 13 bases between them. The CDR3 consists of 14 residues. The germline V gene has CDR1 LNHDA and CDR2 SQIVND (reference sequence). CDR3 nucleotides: TGTGCCAGTAGTATTGAGGGATTCGGGGAGACCCAGTACTTC. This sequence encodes CASSIEGFGETQYF.

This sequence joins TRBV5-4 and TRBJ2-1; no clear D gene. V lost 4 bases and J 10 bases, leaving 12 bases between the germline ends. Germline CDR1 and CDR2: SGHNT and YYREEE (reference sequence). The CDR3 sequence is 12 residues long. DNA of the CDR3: TGTGCCAGCAGCCACCCTCGTGGAGAGCAGTTCTTC. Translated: CASSHPRGEQFF.

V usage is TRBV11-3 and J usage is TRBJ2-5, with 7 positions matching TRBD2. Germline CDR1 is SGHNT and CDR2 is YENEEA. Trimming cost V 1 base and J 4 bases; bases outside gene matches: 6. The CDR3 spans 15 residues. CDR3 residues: CASSLGAGVAETQYF. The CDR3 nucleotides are TGTGCCAGCAGCTTAGGCGCGGGAGTGGCAGAGACCCAGTACTTC.

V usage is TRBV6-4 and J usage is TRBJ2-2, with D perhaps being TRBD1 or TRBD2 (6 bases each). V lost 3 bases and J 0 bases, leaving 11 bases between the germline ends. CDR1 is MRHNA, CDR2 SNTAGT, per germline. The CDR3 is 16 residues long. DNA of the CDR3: TGTGCCAGCAGTGAATGGGGGGCCGCGAACACCGGGGAGCTGTTTTTT. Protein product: CASSEWGAANTGELFF.

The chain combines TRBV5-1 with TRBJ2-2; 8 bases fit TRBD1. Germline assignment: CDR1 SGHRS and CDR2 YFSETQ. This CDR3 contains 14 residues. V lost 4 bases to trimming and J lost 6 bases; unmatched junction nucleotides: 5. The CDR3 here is CASSVPDRAGELFF. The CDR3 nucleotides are TGCGCCAGCAGCGTACCGGACAGGGCCGGGGAGCTGTTTTTT.

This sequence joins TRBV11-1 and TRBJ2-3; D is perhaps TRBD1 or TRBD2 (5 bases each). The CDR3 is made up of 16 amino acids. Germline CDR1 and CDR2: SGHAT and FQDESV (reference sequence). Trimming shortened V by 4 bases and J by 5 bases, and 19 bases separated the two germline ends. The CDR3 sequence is CASSSLGAAERDTQYF. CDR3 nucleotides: TGTGCCAGCAGCTCCCTCGGGGCTGCTGAACGAGATACGCAGTATTTT.

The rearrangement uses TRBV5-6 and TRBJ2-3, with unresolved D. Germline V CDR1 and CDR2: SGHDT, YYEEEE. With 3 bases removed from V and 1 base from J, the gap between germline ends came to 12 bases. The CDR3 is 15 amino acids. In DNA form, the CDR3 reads TGTGCCAGCAGCTCGTTATACTCGGGCACAGATACGCAGTATTTT. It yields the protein CASSSLYSGTDTQYF.

The CDR3 sequence is CASSELADGVGTIYF. CDR3 DNA sequence: TGTGCCAGCAGTGAGTTAGCGGACGGGGTCGGCACCATATATTTT. V and J are TRBV6-1 and TRBJ1-3; no definite D call. This CDR3 is built from 15 residues. The V gene lost 3 bases and the J gene lost 9 bases, with 18 bases spanning the gap. Germline assignment: CDR1 MNHNS and CDR2 SASEGT.

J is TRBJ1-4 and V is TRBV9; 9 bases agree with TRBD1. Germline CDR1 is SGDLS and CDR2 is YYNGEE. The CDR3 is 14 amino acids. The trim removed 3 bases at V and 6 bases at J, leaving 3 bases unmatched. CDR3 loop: CASSAGTGYEKLFF. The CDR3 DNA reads TGTGCCAGCAGCGCCGGGACAGGGTATGAAAAACTGTTTTTT.

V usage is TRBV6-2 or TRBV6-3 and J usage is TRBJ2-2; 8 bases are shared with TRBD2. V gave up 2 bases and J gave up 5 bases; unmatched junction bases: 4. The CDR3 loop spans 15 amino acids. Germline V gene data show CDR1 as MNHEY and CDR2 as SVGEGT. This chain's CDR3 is CASSYTRLATGELFF. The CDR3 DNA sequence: TGTGCCAGCAGTTACACCCGACTAGCGACCGGGGAGCTGTTTTTT.

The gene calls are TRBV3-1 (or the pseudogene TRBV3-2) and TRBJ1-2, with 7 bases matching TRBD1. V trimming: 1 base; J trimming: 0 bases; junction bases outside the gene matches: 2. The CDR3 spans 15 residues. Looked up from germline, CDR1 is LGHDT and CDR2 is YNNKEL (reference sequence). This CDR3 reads CASSQGQGANYGYTF. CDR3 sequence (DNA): TGTGCCAGCAGCCAAGGACAGGGAGCTAACTATGGCTACACCTTC.

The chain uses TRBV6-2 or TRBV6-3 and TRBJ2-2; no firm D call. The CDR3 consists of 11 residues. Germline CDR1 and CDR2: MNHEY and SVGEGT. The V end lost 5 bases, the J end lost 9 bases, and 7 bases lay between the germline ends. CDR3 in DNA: TGTGCCAGCAGTGCCCCTAGGGAGCTGTTTTTT. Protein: CASSAPRELFF.

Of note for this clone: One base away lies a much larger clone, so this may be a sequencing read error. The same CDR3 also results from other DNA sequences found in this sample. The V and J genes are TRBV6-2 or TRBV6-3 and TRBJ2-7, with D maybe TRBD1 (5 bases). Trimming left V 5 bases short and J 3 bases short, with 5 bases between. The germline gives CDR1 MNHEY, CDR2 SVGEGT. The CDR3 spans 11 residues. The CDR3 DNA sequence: TGTGCCAGCAGTAGGGGCTACGAGCAGTACTTC. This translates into CASSRGYEQYF.

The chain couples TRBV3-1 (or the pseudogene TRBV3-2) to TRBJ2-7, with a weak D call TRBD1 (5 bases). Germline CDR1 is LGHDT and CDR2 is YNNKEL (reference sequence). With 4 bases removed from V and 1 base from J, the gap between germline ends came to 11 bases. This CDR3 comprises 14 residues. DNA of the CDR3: TGTGCCAGCAGCCGACGTGGGGCGTCCTACGAGCAGTACTTC. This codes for CASSRRGASYEQYF.

CDR3 DNA: TGTGCCAGTTCGACTGCGGGGGACAACTATGGCTACACCTTC. It codes for CASSTAGDNYGYTF. This chain connects TRBV19 to TRBJ1-2, with a weak D call TRBD1 (5 bases). The CDR3 contains 14 residues. Germline V gene lookup returns CDR1 LNHDA and CDR2 SQIVND (reference sequence). Trimming took off 8 bases at V and 2 bases at J, with 15 bases between the two ends.

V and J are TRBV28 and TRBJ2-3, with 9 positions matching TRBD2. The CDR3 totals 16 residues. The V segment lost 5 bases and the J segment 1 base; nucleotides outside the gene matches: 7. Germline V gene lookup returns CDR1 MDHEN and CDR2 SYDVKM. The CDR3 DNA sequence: TGTGCCAGCAGTCCGATCTTAGCGGGAGGCACAGATACGCAGTATTTT. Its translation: CASSPILAGGTDTQYF.

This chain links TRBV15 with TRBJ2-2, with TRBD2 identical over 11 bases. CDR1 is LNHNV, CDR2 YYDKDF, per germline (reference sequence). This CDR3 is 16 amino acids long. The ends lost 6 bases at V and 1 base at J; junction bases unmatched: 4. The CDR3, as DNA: TGTGCCACCAGTCTGGGACTAGCGGAGAACACCGGGGAGCTGTTTTTT. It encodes CATSLGLAENTGELFF.

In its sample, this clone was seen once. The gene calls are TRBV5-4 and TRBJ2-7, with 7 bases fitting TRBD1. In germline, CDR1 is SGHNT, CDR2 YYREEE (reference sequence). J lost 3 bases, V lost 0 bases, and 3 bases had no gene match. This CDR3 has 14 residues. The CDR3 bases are TGTGCCAGCAGCTTGGACAGGGGAAACTACGAGCAGTACTTC. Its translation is CASSLDRGNYEQYF.

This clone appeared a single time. The CDR3 reads CSASGAGRNYGYTF. CDR3 bases: TGCAGTGCTAGTGGAGCAGGGAGGAACTATGGCTACACCTTC. The chain couples TRBV20-1 to TRBJ1-2; TRBD1 is a possible D gene (5 bases). This CDR3 contains 14 residues. Germline lookup yields CDR1 DFQATT and CDR2 SNEGSKA (reference sequence). Trimming removed 3 bases at V and 2 bases at J, with 13 bases between.

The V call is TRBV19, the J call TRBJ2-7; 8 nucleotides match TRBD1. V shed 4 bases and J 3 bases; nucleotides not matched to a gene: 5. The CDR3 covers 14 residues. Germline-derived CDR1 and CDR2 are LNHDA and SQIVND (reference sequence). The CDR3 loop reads CASSTGTGYYEQYF. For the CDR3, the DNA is TGTGCCAGTAGTACCGGGACAGGTTACTACGAGCAGTACTTC.

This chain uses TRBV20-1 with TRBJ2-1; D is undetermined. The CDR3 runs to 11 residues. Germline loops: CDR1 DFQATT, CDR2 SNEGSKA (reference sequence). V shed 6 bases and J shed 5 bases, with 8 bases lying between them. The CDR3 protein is CSALPNNEQFF. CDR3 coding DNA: TGCAGTGCCCTACCGAACAATGAGCAGTTCTTC.

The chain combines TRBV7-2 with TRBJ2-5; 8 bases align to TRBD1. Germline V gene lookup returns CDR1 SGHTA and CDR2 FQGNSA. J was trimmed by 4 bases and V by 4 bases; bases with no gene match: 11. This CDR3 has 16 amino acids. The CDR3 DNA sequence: TGTGCCAGCAGCTCAGCGGTGCCAGGGGGCGGAGAGACCCAGTACTTC. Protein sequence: CASSSAVPGGGETQYF.

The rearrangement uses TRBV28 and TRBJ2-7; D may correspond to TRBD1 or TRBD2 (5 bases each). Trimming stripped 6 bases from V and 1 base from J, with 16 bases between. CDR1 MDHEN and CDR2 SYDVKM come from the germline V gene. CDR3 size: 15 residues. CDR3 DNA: TGTGCCAGCAGGACCGGGACCGACGGTTCCTACGAGCAGTACTTC. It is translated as CASRTGTDGSYEQYF.

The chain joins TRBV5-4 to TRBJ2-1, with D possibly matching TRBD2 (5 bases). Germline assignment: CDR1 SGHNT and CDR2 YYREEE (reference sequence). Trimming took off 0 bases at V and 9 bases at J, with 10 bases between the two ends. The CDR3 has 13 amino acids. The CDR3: CASSLGPSLEQFF. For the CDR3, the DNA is TGTGCCAGCAGCTTGGGGCCTAGCCTTGAGCAGTTCTTC.

The CDR3 here is CSVRNRGGYNEQFF. The CDR3 region has the DNA TGCAGCGTTCGAAACAGGGGCGGATACAATGAGCAGTTCTTC. The chain is built from TRBV29-1 and TRBJ2-1, with TRBD1 identical over 7 bases. Trimming cost V 5 bases and J 4 bases; bases outside gene matches: 8. Per the germline V gene, CDR1 is SQVTM and CDR2 is ANQGSEA. The length of the CDR3 is 14 residues.

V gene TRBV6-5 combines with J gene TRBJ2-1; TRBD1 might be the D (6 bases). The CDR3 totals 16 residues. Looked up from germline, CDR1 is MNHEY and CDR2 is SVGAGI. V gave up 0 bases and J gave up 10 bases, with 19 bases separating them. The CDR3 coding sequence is TGTGCCAGCAGTTACTCGTGGGACAATGGCCAGGGGGAGCAGTTCTTC. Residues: CASSYSWDNGQGEQFF.

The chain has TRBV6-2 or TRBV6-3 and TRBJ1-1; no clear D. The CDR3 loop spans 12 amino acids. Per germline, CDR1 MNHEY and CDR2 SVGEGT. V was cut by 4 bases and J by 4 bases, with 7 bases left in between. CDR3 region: CASSFPSTEAFF. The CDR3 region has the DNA TGTGCCAGCAGTTTCCCCTCCACTGAAGCTTTCTTT.

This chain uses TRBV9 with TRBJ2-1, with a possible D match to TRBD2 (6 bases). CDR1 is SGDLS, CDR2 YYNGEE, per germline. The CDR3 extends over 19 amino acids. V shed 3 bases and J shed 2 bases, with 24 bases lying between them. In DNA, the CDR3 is TGTGCCAGCAGCGCCCCCGAACGGGACTTGAGGAGGCCCTACAATGAGCAGTTCTTC. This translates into CASSAPERDLRRPYNEQFF. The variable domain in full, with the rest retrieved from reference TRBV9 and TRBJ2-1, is DSGVTQTPKHLITATGQRVTLRCSPRSGDLSVYWYQQSLDQGLQFLIQYYNGEERAKGNILERFSAQQFPDLHSELNLSSLELGDSALYFCASSAPERDLRRPYNEQFFGPGTRLTVL.

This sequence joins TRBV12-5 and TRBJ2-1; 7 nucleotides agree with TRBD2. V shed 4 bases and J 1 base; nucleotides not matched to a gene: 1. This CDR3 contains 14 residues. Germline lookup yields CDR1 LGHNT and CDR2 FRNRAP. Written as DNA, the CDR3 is TGTGCTAGTGGTTCTAGCGGTTCCTACAATGAGCAGTTCTTC. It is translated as CASGSSGSYNEQFF.

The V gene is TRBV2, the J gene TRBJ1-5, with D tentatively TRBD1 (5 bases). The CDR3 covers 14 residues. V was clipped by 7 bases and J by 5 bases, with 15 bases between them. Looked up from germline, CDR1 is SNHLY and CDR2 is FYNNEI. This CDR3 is CASNLRGGDQPQHF. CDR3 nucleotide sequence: TGTGCCAGCAATTTGCGGGGCGGCGATCAGCCCCAGCATTTT.